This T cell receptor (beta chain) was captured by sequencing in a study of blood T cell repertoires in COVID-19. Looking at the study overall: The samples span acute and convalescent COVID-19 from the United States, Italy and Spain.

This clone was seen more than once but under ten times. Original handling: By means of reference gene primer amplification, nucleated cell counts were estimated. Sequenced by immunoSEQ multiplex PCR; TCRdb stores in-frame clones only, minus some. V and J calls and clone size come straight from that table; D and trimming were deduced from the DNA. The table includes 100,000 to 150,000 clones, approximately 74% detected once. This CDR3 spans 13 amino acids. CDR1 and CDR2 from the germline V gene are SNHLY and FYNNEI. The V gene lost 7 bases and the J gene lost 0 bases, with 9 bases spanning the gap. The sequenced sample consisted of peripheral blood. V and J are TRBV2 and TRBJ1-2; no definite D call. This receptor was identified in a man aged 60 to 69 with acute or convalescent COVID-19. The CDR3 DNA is TGTGCCAGCACGCACACAGCTAACTATGGCTACACCTTC. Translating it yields CASTHTANYGYTF.